The text below deals with one T cell receptor (beta chain). Its matching antigen is unknown. J gave up 4 bases and V 2 bases, and 8 bases lay outside the gene matches. Germline V gene lookup returns CDR1 MNHNS and CDR2 SASEGT. The CDR3 length is 16 residues. The data are from a study of cytomegalovirus exposure and HLA in healthy donors. Overall study findings and caveats: An ancestry cluster, one associated with Asian ancestry, reportedly showed fewer N-insertions than the approximately 670-donor mean in a later analysis. Sequencing likely produced, as an artifact, a cluster of highly shared sequence variants. Some V segments, TRBV6-2 and TRBV6-3 among them, were indistinguishable and were therefore excluded.

The PCR made use of 60 Vbeta and 13 Jbeta primers. This table comes from immunoSEQ multiplex PCR, and its TCRdb copy is limited to in-frame clones, with some not included. The table has some 190,000 clones, over 60% seen once. What was sequenced was PBMCs. This sequence originates from a man aged 18 to 30 in good health and CMV-seronegative. The V and J genes are TRBV6-1 and TRBJ2-5, with TRBD2 matching 9 bases. DNA for the CDR3: TGTGCCAGCAGTGAATGGGTAGTAGCGGGAGTAGAGACCCAGTACTTC. Protein sequence: CASSEWVVAGVETQYF.